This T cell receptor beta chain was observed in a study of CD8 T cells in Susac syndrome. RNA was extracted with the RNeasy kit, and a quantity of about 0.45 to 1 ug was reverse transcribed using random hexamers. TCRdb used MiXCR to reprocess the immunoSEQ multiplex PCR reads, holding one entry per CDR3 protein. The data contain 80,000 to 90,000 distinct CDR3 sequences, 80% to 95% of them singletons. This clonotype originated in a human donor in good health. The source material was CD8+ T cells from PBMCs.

In DNA, the CDR3 is TGTGCCTGGAGTCCGGGGGCTGCTGAAGCTTTCTTT. It codes for CAWSPGAAEAFF. V gene TRBV30 combines with J gene TRBJ1-1; a possible D gene is TRBD1 (6 bases). There are 12 residues in the CDR3. Trimming left V 2 bases short and J 6 bases short, with 10 bases between. Germline CDR1 reads GTSNPN; CDR2 reads SVGIG (reference sequence).